This T cell receptor (beta chain) comes out of a study of T cell clones after liver transplantation (dated by TCRdb to the late 2010s). Study-level background: The samples were obtained from ITN030ST, a randomized trial that attempted immunosuppression withdrawal within 2 years after liver transplantation. Donor-reactive T cell clones were identified using TCRbeta sequencing after a pre-transplant mixed lymphocyte reaction and were then followed in post-transplant blood. Third party-reactive TCRbeta sequences were also identified from pre-transplant MLRs to serve as an antigen-independent comparator for donor-reactive sequences. Of the eight recipients, three were HCV-positive, while the remaining recipients had been transplanted for non-autoimmune, non-viral indications. Subjects received no induction therapy and standard immunosuppression until randomization at 12-24 months post-transplant. To count as tolerant, a recipient had to stay completely off immunosuppression for at least one year without liver enzymes climbing beyond twice the upper limit of normal. Blood samples were collected pre-transplant, pre-randomization before withdrawal, and post-randomization after either complete withdrawal or failed withdrawal. The study cohort included 8 liver transplant recipients, of whom 3 were classified as tolerant and 5 as non-tolerant. Here is what the overall study found, with its caveats: In most of the 8 subjects, circulating donor-reactive CD4 TCRbeta sequences decreased significantly after transplant, regardless of tolerance or HCV status. Low numbers of available donor cells limited the measurable donor-reactive repertoire in two subjects. Without allograft tissue specimens, donor-reactive T cells may have migrated into the graft rather than being deleted. A greater decline was seen for donor-reactive sequences than for third party-reactive sequences, suggesting partial antigen-specific deletion unrelated to withdrawal success. The conclusions were considered preliminary, being limited by small, heterogeneous patient numbers and non-standardized post-transplant time points. Once repertoire turnover was taken into account, donor-reactive detection showed a significant reduction for CD4 in 7 of 8 subjects and for CD8 in 8 of 8.

This clone occurred once. Its antigen has not been determined. Per-base quality was not reported, and no clone a single base away is much larger than it. According to the study, the label for this sample's time point signals: pre-transplant. Unstimulated PBMCs, after thawing, were stained for CD3, CD4 and CD8 and then FACS-sorted into CD3+CD4+ and CD3+CD8+ populations. All 8 studied subjects were randomized to withdrawal of immunosuppression. The Qiagen DNeasy Blood and Tissue Kit was used to isolate genomic DNA. High-throughput TCRbeta CDR3 sequencing of frozen genomic DNA was performed by immunoSEQ, with PCR amplification, mapping, bias correction and internal controls included. The study's processing was this. Productive rearrangements were retained, and unique TCRbeta sequences were defined by the CDR3 nucleotide sequence together with the V and J gene. For a sequence to be called donor-reactive, it needed a frequency of at least 0.01% and at least 5-fold expansion in CFSE-low cells compared with unstimulated pre-transplant cells. Minimum frequency thresholds were set for each subject based on the unstimulated sample with the lowest template count, ensuring at least 90% detection power. Repertoire turnover was measured by Jensen-Shannon divergence between the top 1000 TCRbeta sequences post- and pre-transplant. Two-sided Fisher's exact tests were used to test for changes in how often donor-reactive sequences were detected. The table was pulled from immuneACCESS by TCRdb, which kept in-frame rearrangements only. Such tables lose some clones; where checked, under half of the loss comes from unresolved V genes, and the rest has no known cause. That table supplies the V and J calls and clone size; D and trimming were determined from the DNA. The sample table shows 12,000 to 15,000 clones, and about nine tenths are seen once. The ten largest clones take up 48% of the sample.

The germline V gene specifies SNHLY as CDR1 and FYNNEI as CDR2. V ends up 5 bases short and J 1 base short, with an unmatched junction base count of 7. Taken from cysteine to phenylalanine, the CDR3 has 17 residues. Kept here is only the CDR3 DNA, which spans 51 bases and is read in frame from base 1. Recombination connected TRBV2 to TRBJ2-1, and TRBD2 matches 11 of the central bases. The TCR originated in a human donor who received a liver transplant. Here the sequenced sample was CD8+ T cells from blood, taken before liver transplant. Here is the DNA: TGTGCCAGCAGTAATCGACTAGCGGGATATTCCTACAATGAGCAGTTCTTC. This sequence encodes CASSNRLAGYSYNEQFF.